The present entry profiles one T cell receptor beta chain with its context. This entry is derived from a study of blood T cell repertoires in COVID-19. At the level of the study: Collection of acute and convalescent COVID-19 samples took place in the United States, Italy and Spain. Sources were T cells, B-cell-depleted T cells, or PBMCs; the material itself was cDNA or gDNA.

Authors' analysis steps: Researchers report that nucleated cell counts were estimated from reference gene primer amplification. Method: immunoSEQ multiplex PCR; TCRdb's copy keeps in-frame clones and lacks some. For V, J and clone size, that table is used; D and trimming come from the DNA. The sample has roughly 220,000 clones; 80% to 85% are singletons. CDR1 and CDR2 (germline): WSHSY, SAAADI. This CDR3 is built from 14 residues. V was pared by 7 bases and J by 4 bases, with 16 bases between. Sample: peripheral blood. The origin of this receptor is a woman aged 55-69 years who had recovered from COVID-19. The chain joins TRBV10-2 to TRBJ2-5, with D possibly matching TRBD2 (6 bases). CDR3 sequence: CASKRVGAGETQYF. As DNA, the CDR3 is TGCGCCAGCAAGAGGGTGGGAGCGGGAGAGACCCAGTACTTC.